The clone carrying this TCR beta chain showed up just once. Its cognate antigen is unknown. The junction differs from germline at one of its ends, possibly a read error. With a J-beta primer mix and a sample-barcoded 5' primer, a second PCR ran 7 to 11 cycles. Every sample produced at least 2.5 million CDR3-containing paired-end reads. In TCRdb, the 5' RACE reads were re-called with MiXCR into one record per CDR3 protein. The sample lists 1.5 million to 2 million distinct CDR3 sequences; about 28% were seen once. The CDR3 extends over 14 amino acids. Germline-derived CDR1 and CDR2 are SNHLY and FYNNEI. This sample is drawn from a study of blood T cells in healthy people across ages. Study conclusions and caveats: PBMCs left unsorted prevented a conclusive naive versus antigen-experienced comparison.

Researchers isolated at least 6.5 million PBMCs per sample. The sequenced sample consisted of blood. This receptor was taken from a woman aged 30 to 39 in good health. The chain carries TRBV2 and TRBJ1-6, with no clear D. The DNA of the CDR3 is TGTGCCAGCAGTGAAGCGCGGAGGTTTGCACCCCCCCACTTT. This gives the protein CASSEARRFAPPHF.